This T cell receptor beta chain appears in the sequencing data of a study of shared clonotypes between healthy human individuals. About the research overall: The composition of the donors was a couple of women and a few men aged 18 to 49. CD8 memory received one plate per donor, CD8 naive two, CD4 memory three and CD4 naive three.

Running of the assay took place at deep level. Several immunoSEQ plates received, in even portions, the genomic DNA of each subset. Produced via immunoSEQ multiplex PCR; TCRdb's table is partial and in-frame only. The sample shows hundreds of thousands of clones, approximately 96% of them seen only once. Naive CD8 cells lacked CD45RO and underwent positive selection for CCR7, leaving out terminally differentiated effector memory CD45RA+ cells. The length of the CDR3 is 16 residues. Germline-derived CDR1 and CDR2 are MGHRA and YSYEKL. The V end lost 7 bases, the J end lost 3 bases, and 22 bases lay between the germline ends.

The sequence was obtained from a woman aged 30 to 39 in good health. V usage is TRBV4-1 and J usage is TRBJ2-7; a weak D match, TRBD2 (6 bases). Material for sequencing was naive CD8+ T cells sorted from blood. CDR3 sequence (DNA): TGCGCCAGCACCCTTTACGCGGGGAGCGCCTACTACGAGCAGTACTTC. This encodes CASTLYAGSAYYEQYF.